Given below is one T cell receptor (beta chain) in context. These data are taken from a study of control samples from healthy donors and cancer patients. The repertoire was sequenced with immunoSEQ multiplex PCR; TCRdb's copy has only in-frame clones and lacks some. Found here are tens of thousands of clones, about 89% of them singletons; the top ten hold 8.5% to 10%. Sequencing input: PBMCs. The sequence came from a woman between 50 and 59 years old with colorectal cancer.

The CDR3 sequence is CASSMGQSGELFF. CDR3 DNA: TGTGCCAGTAGTATGGGGCAGAGCGGGGAGCTGTTTTTT. This sequence joins TRBV19 and TRBJ2-2; possible D gene TRBD1, 5 bases. This CDR3 is built from 13 residues. Germline V gives CDR1 LNHDA, CDR2 SQIVND (reference sequence). V lost 3 bases to trimming and J lost 7 bases, with 9 bases between them. The full variable domain, completed using reference TRBV19 and TRBJ2-2, is DGGITQSPKYLFRKEGQNVTLSCEQNLNHDAMYWYRQDPGQGLRLIYYSQIVNDFQKGDIAEGYSVSREKKESFPLTVTSAQKNPTAFYLCASSMGQSGELFFGEGSRLTVL.